The 21 T cell receptor beta chains below all came from one sample that was sequenced in a study of cytomegalovirus exposure and HLA in healthy donors. PCR employed 60 Vbeta and 13 Jbeta primers. Only in-frame clones appear in the TCRdb table, and some are missing; sequencing was by immunoSEQ multiplex PCR. The sample includes more than 150,000 clones, 65% to 90% seen only once; the top ten take 0.95% to 1.5%. The sequenced material came from PBMCs. Receptors were obtained from a girl aged 2-9 years in good health and CMV-seropositive.

J is TRBJ2-5 and V is TRBV10-3; TRBD2 agrees at 7 bases. V lost 6 bases, J lost 5 bases, and 6 bases stayed unmatched. Germline CDR1 reads ENHRY; CDR2 reads SYGVKD. CDR3 length: 13 residues. Here the CDR3 reads CAIRGGGEETQYF. In DNA, the CDR3 is TGTGCCATCAGGGGCGGGGGTGAGGAGACCCAGTACTTC.

As regards this clone: Other DNA variants within this sample encode the same CDR3. The gene calls are TRBV9 and TRBJ2-7; 8 nucleotides align to TRBD1. V lost 2 bases, J lost 6 bases, and 4 bases stayed unmatched. CDR3 length: 13 amino acids. Germline-derived CDR1 and CDR2 are SGDLS and YYNGEE. As DNA, the CDR3 is TGTGCCAGCAGCGTGACAGGGGTAGGCGAGCAGTACTTC. This encodes CASSVTGVGEQYF.

The V gene is TRBV6-6, the J gene TRBJ2-1; possibly TRBD2 for D (5 bases). There are 16 residues in the CDR3. V lost 6 bases to trimming and J lost 8 bases, with 23 bases between them. Looked up from germline, CDR1 is MNHNY and CDR2 is SVGAGI (reference sequence). CDR3 protein: CASSPVLAKGRDEQFF. CDR3 nucleotide sequence: TGTGCCAGCAGCCCGGTTCTAGCCAAAGGGCGGGATGAGCAGTTCTTC.

This chain links TRBV5-4 with TRBJ2-7, with TRBD1 matching 9 bases. This CDR3 has 18 residues. V was pared by 4 bases and J by 7 bases, with 21 bases of the junction left unmatched. The germline CDR1 and CDR2 sequences are SGHNT and YYREEE (reference sequence). CDR3 DNA sequence: TGTGCCAGCAGCCCACTGGTACGACAGGGGGACCCATCACGAGAGCAGTACTTC. Translated, it gives CASSPLVRQGDPSREQYF.

CDR3 coding DNA: TGTGCCATCAGTTCTAGCGGGGGGCAGAACACCGGGGAGCTGTTTTTT. Translation: CAISSSGGQNTGELFF. The rearrangement uses TRBV10-3 and TRBJ2-2, with 11 bases lining up with TRBD2. The V gene end was trimmed by 5 bases and the J gene end by 1 base; junction bases not matched to a gene: 3. Germline V gene sequence: CDR1 ENHRY, CDR2 SYGVKD. CDR3 length: 16 residues.

This chain uses TRBV5-1 with TRBJ2-1, with D tentatively TRBD2 (6 bases). Trimming left V 0 bases short and J 0 bases short, with 10 bases between. The CDR3 spans 16 residues. The germline V gene has CDR1 SGHRS and CDR2 YFSETQ. CDR3 protein: CASSLERAGSYNEQFF. In DNA, the CDR3 is TGCGCCAGCAGCTTGGAGCGGGCCGGCTCCTACAATGAGCAGTTCTTC.

This sequence joins TRBV2 and TRBJ1-5, with no clear D. V dropped 7 bases and J dropped 0 bases, with 7 bases sitting between them. CDR1 is SNHLY and CDR2 is FYNNEI in the germline V gene. This CDR3 is built from 13 residues. The CDR3 sequence is CASTVDSNQPQHF. The CDR3 bases are TGTGCCAGCACGGTAGATAGCAATCAGCCCCAGCATTTT.

This clone was seen at least ten times. The chain is built from TRBV6-5 and TRBJ1-1, with 7 nucleotides matching TRBD1. Trimming cost V 6 bases and J 8 bases; bases outside gene matches: 9. Germline V gene sequence: CDR1 MNHEY, CDR2 SVGAGI. This CDR3 contains 13 residues. The CDR3: CASSPRTGEEAFF. The CDR3 coding sequence is TGTGCCAGCAGCCCTAGGACAGGAGAGGAAGCTTTCTTT.

The CDR3 is CACGREAFF. CDR3 sequence (DNA): TGTGCCTGTGGGAGAGAAGCTTTCTTT. The chain joins TRBV30 to TRBJ1-1; unclear D gene. Germline CDR1 is GTSNPN and CDR2 is SVGIG (reference sequence). This CDR3 comprises 9 residues. Trimming removed 6 bases at V and 8 bases at J, with 7 bases between.

The chain combines TRBV6-5 with TRBJ2-5; D might be TRBD1 (6 bases). The last part of the DNA fits TRBJ2-7 better; the J call may be wrong. This CDR3 has 15 residues. Germline V gene sequence: CDR1 MNHEY, CDR2 SVGAGI. The CDR3 DNA sequence: TGTGCCAGCAGTTACTCGACAGGTTACTCCTACGAGCAGTACTTC. Its translation: CASSYSTGYSYEQYF.

The chain uses TRBV5-5 and TRBJ1-4; TRBD1 is a possible D gene (5 bases). This CDR3 spans 15 amino acids. The V and J ends lost 4 bases and 1 base respectively, with 11 bases between them. CDR1 SGHKS and CDR2 YYEKEE come from the germline V gene (reference sequence). CDR3 sequence: CASSGLGGTNEKLFF. CDR3 in DNA: TGTGCCAGCAGCGGGCTGGGGGGAACTAATGAAAAACTGTTTTTT.

The gene calls are TRBV19 and TRBJ1-6; 9 nucleotides align to TRBD1. The CDR3 has 16 residues. Germline V gene lookup returns CDR1 LNHDA and CDR2 SQIVND (reference sequence). V shed 6 bases and J 7 bases; nucleotides not matched to a gene: 10. The CDR3 spells CASSLTGGARNSPLHF. CDR3 DNA sequence: TGTGCCAGTAGCTTAACAGGGGGCGCGAGAAATTCACCCCTCCACTTT. The full variable domain, its missing parts supplied by reference TRBV19 and TRBJ1-6, is DGGITQSPKYLFRKEGQNVTLSCEQNLNHDAMYWYRQDPGQGLRLIYYSQIVNDFQKGDIAEGYSVSREKKESFPLTVTSAQKNPTAFYLCASSLTGGARNSPLHFGNGTRLTVT.

The V call is TRBV28, the J call TRBJ1-1; TRBD1 agrees at 7 bases. After removal of 8 bases from V and 4 bases from J, the junction contained 13 bases not matched to a gene. This CDR3 is 15 amino acids long. Germline V lookup: CDR1 MDHEN, CDR2 SYDVKM. The CDR3 DNA is TGTGCCAGCCCCCTCCGGAGGGGGCGCGGCACTGAAGCTTTCTTT. Its protein product is CASPLRRGRGTEAFF.

This rearrangement joins TRBV10-3 to TRBJ2-2, with TRBD2 matching over 12 bases. The germline CDR1 and CDR2 sequences are ENHRY and SYGVKD. The CDR3 extends over 16 amino acids. Trimming took 5 bases from V and 7 from J; bases not matched to a gene: 8. In DNA form, the CDR3 reads TGTGCCATCAGTAGGACTAGCGGGGCCGTTGGCGGGGAGCTGTTTTTT. Its translation: CAISRTSGAVGGELFF.

The V call is TRBV6-1, the J call TRBJ2-7; no firm D call. V gave up 1 base and J gave up 1 base, with 5 bases separating them. CDR3 length: 13 residues. Per germline, CDR1 MNHNS and CDR2 SASEGT. The CDR3 reads CASSEVPSYEQYF. In nucleotides, the CDR3 is TGTGCCAGCAGTGAAGTTCCGTCCTACGAGCAGTACTTC.

This clone was found many times. This sequence joins TRBV6-5 and TRBJ1-1, with D tentatively TRBD1 (5 bases). The CDR3 contains 14 residues. The germline V gene encodes CDR1 MNHEY and CDR2 SVGAGI. V lost 2 bases to trimming and J lost 4 bases, with 11 bases between them. The CDR3, as DNA: TGTGCCAGCAGTTACAACGGGGGGGGCACTGAAGCTTTCTTT. Residues: CASSYNGGGTEAFF.

The V gene is TRBV19, the J gene TRBJ1-1; D perhaps matches TRBD1 (6 bases). With 2 bases removed from V and 1 base from J, the gap between germline ends came to 14 bases. From germline, CDR1 is LNHDA and CDR2 SQIVND (reference sequence). The CDR3 runs 16 residues. The CDR3 region is CASSIIGAGENTEAFF. CDR3 coding DNA: TGTGCCAGTAGTATAATAGGGGCAGGGGAGAACACTGAAGCTTTCTTT.

The J gene is TRBJ2-1, the V gene TRBV5-1; 8 bases line up with TRBD2. The germline V gene encodes CDR1 SGHRS and CDR2 YFSETQ. V lost 3 bases and J lost 12; bases outside the gene matches: 17. The length of the CDR3 is 16 residues. In DNA, the CDR3 is TGCGCCAGCAGCTATAGGTCCCTAGCGGGCGGGGAGCGGCAGTTCTTC. As protein: CASSYRSLAGGERQFF.

The chain links TRBV28 to TRBJ1-1; 7 bases map to TRBD1. From germline, CDR1 is MDHEN and CDR2 SYDVKM. CDR3 size: 15 residues. J gave up 4 bases and V 5 bases, and 10 bases lay outside the gene matches. The DNA of the CDR3 is TGTGCCAGCAGTGACAGGGCTGGGGGGAGCACTGAAGCTTTCTTT. Amino acids: CASSDRAGGSTEAFF.

The chain combines TRBV28 with TRBJ1-2, with a tentative D call TRBD1 (6 bases). The germline CDR1 and CDR2 sequences are MDHEN and SYDVKM. The V and J ends lost 3 bases and 7 bases respectively, with 12 bases between them. This CDR3 region has 13 residues. The CDR3 protein is CASSFGGAGGYTF. The CDR3 DNA follows: TGTGCCAGCAGTTTTGGGGGGGCGGGTGGCTACACCTTC.

The V call is TRBV6-5, the J call TRBJ1-1; D gene unclear. The V end was cut by 0 bases, the J end by 8 bases, with 19 bases between. This CDR3 is built from 16 residues. In germline, CDR1 is MNHEY, CDR2 SVGAGI. The chain's CDR3 is CASSYSMWEPALEAFF. The CDR3 DNA follows: TGTGCCAGCAGTTACTCGATGTGGGAGCCGGCCTTAGAAGCTTTCTTT.